Here is one T cell receptor beta chain with its context. From germline, CDR1 is MNHEY and CDR2 SVGEGT. The CDR3 contains 16 residues. Trimming removed 4 bases from V and 5 bases from J; junction bases left unmatched: 11. The sample comes from a study of control samples from healthy donors and cancer patients. Libraries were prepared by immunoSEQ multiplex PCR; TCRdb keeps only in-frame clonotypes and omits some of them. The sample holds some 120,000 clones, 90% to 95% seen once. The clonotype comes from a man in his fifties or sixties with head and neck cancer. The chain employs TRBV6-2 or TRBV6-3 and TRBJ2-4; 7 bases line up with TRBD1. The source material was PBMCs. CDR3 loop: CASSSLNRGGENIQYF. The CDR3 coding sequence is TGTGCCAGCAGTTCCCTAAACAGGGGTGGCGAAAACATTCAGTACTTC.